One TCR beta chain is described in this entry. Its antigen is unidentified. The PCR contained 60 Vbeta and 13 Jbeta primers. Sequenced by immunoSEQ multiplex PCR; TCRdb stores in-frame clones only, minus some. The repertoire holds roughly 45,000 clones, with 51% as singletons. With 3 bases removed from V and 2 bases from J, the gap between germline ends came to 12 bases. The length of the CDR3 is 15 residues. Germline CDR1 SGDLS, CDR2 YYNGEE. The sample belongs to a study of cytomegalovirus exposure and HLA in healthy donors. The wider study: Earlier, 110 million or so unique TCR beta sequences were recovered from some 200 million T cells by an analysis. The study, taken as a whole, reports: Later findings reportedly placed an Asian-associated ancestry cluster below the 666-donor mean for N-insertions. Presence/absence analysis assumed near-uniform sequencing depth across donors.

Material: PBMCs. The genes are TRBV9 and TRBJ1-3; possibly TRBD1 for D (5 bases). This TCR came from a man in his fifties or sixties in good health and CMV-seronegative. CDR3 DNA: TGTGCCAGCAGCGCCCAGGGTCTGACTGGAAACACCATATATTTT. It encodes CASSAQGLTGNTIYF.